The rows below give T cell receptor beta chains drawn from one sample of a study of blood T cell repertoires in COVID-19. Measured with immunoSEQ multiplex PCR; TCRdb has only the in-frame clones, and not every one. Of about 190,000 clones in the sample, roughly 80% were seen once. Sequences were obtained from PBMCs or T cells enriched from blood (not recorded which). The receptors originated from a woman aged 50 to 60 who had recovered from COVID-19. Both conserved end residues are part of each CDR3. The D gene is left open where the match is weak. A row's size may be missing; if present it is once, few, many or a size class.

TRBJ1-5	.	.	TRBV30	CAWSVQGMSRLSNQPQHF	TGTGCCTGGAGTGTACAAGGCATGAGCCGACTTAGCAATCAGCCCCAGCATTTT
TRBJ1-2	TRBD1	few	TRBV14	CASSQDSSGQGAYYGYTF	TGTGCCAGCAGCCAAGATTCCTCGGGACAGGGGGCTTACTATGGCTACACCTTC
TRBJ2-3	.	.	TRBV5-6	CASSLAGMDTQYF	TGTGCCAGCAGCTTGGCAGGGATGGATACGCAGTATTTT
TRBJ2-1	.	.	TRBV6-5	CASSYSGTYSYNEQFF	TGTGCCAGCAGTTACTCCGGGACATACTCCTACAATGAGCAGTTCTTC
TRBJ2-3	.	.	TRBV24-1	CATSDVDKTSTDTQYF	TGTGCCACCAGTGACGTCGACAAAACTAGCACAGATACGCAGTATTTT
TRBJ1-1	.	.	TRBV3-1/TRBV3-2	CASSSRPGDVNTEAFF	TGTGCCAGCAGCTCAAGACCGGGGGACGTGAACACTGAAGCTTTCTTT
TRBJ1-3	.	.	TRBV5-1	CASSDGGRSSSGNTIYF	TGCGCCAGCAGCGACGGCGGCCGGTCGTCCTCTGGAAACACCATATATTTT
TRBJ1-2	.	.	TRBV19	CASSIDGGYGYTF	TGTGCCAGTAGTATAGACGGGGGCTATGGCTACACCTTC
TRBJ2-5	TRBD2	.	TRBV6-5	CASNWLAGGETQYF	TGTGCCAGCAATTGGTTAGCGGGAGGAGAGACCCAGTACTTC
TRBJ1-1	.	.	TRBV25-1	CASTASDKGPFTEAFF	TGTGCCAGCACCGCTTCCGACAAGGGGCCTTTCACTGAAGCTTTCTTT
TRBJ2-5	TRBD1	.	TRBV29-1	CSVGQGGSETQYF	TGCAGCGTTGGACAGGGGGGTTCGGAGACCCAGTACTTC
TRBJ2-7	.	.	TRBV6-5	CASSRGTVSYEQYF	TGTGCCAGCAGTCGCGGGACGGTCTCCTACGAGCAGTACTTC
TRBJ1-4	TRBD1	.	TRBV7-9	CASSARTGLGTNEKLFF	TGTGCCAGCAGCGCACGGACAGGTCTGGGTACTAATGAAAAACTGTTTTTT
TRBJ2-7	TRBD2	.	TRBV5-4	CASSKTVAGGAGEQYF	TGTGCCAGCAGCAAAACGGTAGCGGGAGGGGCGGGCGAGCAGTACTTC
TRBJ2-7	TRBD2	.	TRBV4-2	CASRSTGGGRNEQYF	TGTGCCAGCAGATCAACCGGGGGAGGGCGCAACGAGCAGTACTTC
TRBJ1-5	TRBD1	.	TRBV28	CASSTLTGYGNQPQHF	TGTGCCAGCAGTACCCTGACAGGGTATGGCAATCAGCCCCAGCATTTT
TRBJ2-7	.	.	TRBV28	CASSRSPSVYEQYF	TGTGCCAGCAGTAGGAGTCCTTCTGTCTACGAGCAGTACTTC
TRBJ2-5	TRBD2	.	TRBV28	CASSYRLAGGGQETQYF	TGTGCCAGCAGTTACCGACTAGCGGGAGGGGGACAAGAGACCCAGTACTTC
TRBJ2-1	.	.	TRBV10-3	CAISEGGPTANNEQFF	TGTGCCATCAGTGAAGGCGGGCCCACAGCGAACAATGAGCAGTTCTTC
TRBJ2-7	.	.	TRBV2	CASKYLLSSYEQYF	TGTGCCAGTAAATACCTACTGAGCTCCTACGAGCAGTACTTC
TRBJ1-2	.	.	TRBV6-6	CASSRSVSGPLNKGGSGYTF	TGTGCCAGCAGCCGATCAGTTTCAGGACCATTGAATAAGGGAGGTAGTGGCTACACCTTC
TRBJ2-3	TRBD2	once	TRBV29-1	CSERTSGTDTQYF	TGCAGCGAAAGGACTAGCGGCACAGATACGCAGTATTTT
TRBJ2-3	.	.	TRBV24-1	CATSDLVFGGTDTQYF	TGTGCCACCAGTGATTTAGTTTTCGGGGGCACAGATACGCAGTATTTT
TRBJ2-2	TRBD2	few	TRBV10-3	CAISEGTSGSPGAGELFF	TGTGCCATCAGTGAGGGGACTAGCGGGAGCCCCGGGGCCGGGGAGCTGTTTTTT
TRBJ2-1	TRBD2	.	TRBV28	CASSLFRLAANEQFF	TGTGCCAGCAGTTTATTCCGACTAGCGGCCAATGAGCAGTTCTTC
TRBJ1-5	TRBD1	few	TRBV18	CASSPGGTEDQPQHF	TGTGCCAGCTCACCAGGCGGGACAGAAGATCAGCCCCAGCATTTT
TRBJ2-7	.	few	TRBV20-1	CSAREYEQYF	TGCAGTGCCCGAGAGTACGAGCAGTACTTC
TRBJ1-2	.	once	TRBV5-5	CASSRWLQRDGYTF	TGTGCCAGCAGCCGTTGGTTACAGAGAGATGGCTACACCTTC
TRBJ1-6	.	.	TRBV27	CASSPRTDSSYNSPLHF	TGTGCCAGCAGTCCCCGGACAGACAGCTCCTATAATTCACCCCTCCACTTT
TRBJ2-1	TRBD2	.	TRBV6-6	CASREIYAGGGDEQFF	TGTGCCAGCAGGGAGATTTATGCGGGAGGCGGGGATGAGCAGTTCTTC
TRBJ1-2	TRBD1	.	TRBV27	CASSFGQGAYGYTF	TGTGCCAGCAGTTTTGGTCAGGGGGCCTATGGCTACACCTTC
TRBJ2-2	TRBD1	.	TRBV19	CASSSGQGFTGELFF	TGTGCCAGTAGTTCGGGACAGGGCTTCACCGGGGAGCTGTTTTTT
TRBJ2-5	.	.	TRBV3-1/TRBV3-2	CASSAAGETQYF	TGTGCCAGCAGTGCGGCGGGAGAGACCCAGTACTTC
TRBJ1-1	.	.	TRBV29-1	CSVLGAHEAFF	TGCAGCGTTCTAGGGGCGCATGAAGCTTTCTTT
TRBJ2-7	TRBD2	.	TRBV11-2	CASRSGLAVSYEQYF	TGTGCCAGCAGGTCGGGACTAGCGGTCTCCTACGAGCAGTACTTC
TRBJ2-3	.	.	TRBV7-9	CATGGRADTQYF	TGTGCCACCGGAGGCCGAGCAGATACGCAGTATTTT
TRBJ2-7	TRBD1	few	TRBV18	CASSLRQGAQDQQYF	TGTGCCAGCTCACTCAGACAGGGGGCGCAAGACCAGCAGTACTTC
TRBJ2-7	TRBD1	.	TRBV5-1	CAPAPGQRSPYEQYF	TGCGCCCCTGCCCCGGGACAGCGGAGTCCCTACGAGCAGTACTTC
TRBJ1-2	TRBD1	.	TRBV7-9	CASSATGTGLGYTF	TGTGCCAGCAGCGCTACAGGGACAGGGCTTGGCTACACCTTC
TRBJ2-1	.	.	TRBV18	CASSRDLSSYNEQFF	TGTGCCAGCTCACGCGACTTGAGCTCCTACAATGAGCAGTTCTTC
TRBJ2-7	.	.	TRBV28	CASSPPTPQARYF	TGTGCCAGCAGTCCCCCGACCCCTCAAGCTAGGTACTTC
TRBJ1-1	.	few	TRBV3-1/TRBV3-2	CASKGHGGDTEAFF	TGTGCCAGCAAAGGACACGGGGGTGACACTGAAGCTTTCTTT
TRBJ2-2	.	.	TRBV30	CAWSVHPSLKTGELFF	TGTGCCTGGAGTGTACACCCGTCATTGAAAACCGGGGAGCTGTTTTTT
TRBJ2-5	TRBD1	.	TRBV9	CASSVGQGQETQYF	TGTGCCAGCAGCGTAGGACAGGGGCAAGAGACCCAGTACTTC
TRBJ2-3	TRBD2	.	TRBV11-2	CASSGGLAGQDTQYF	TGTGCCAGCAGCGGAGGACTAGCGGGGCAAGATACGCAGTATTTT
TRBJ2-5	TRBD2	.	TRBV27	CASSLQPGLAAQETQYF	TGTGCCAGCAGTTTGCAGCCGGGACTAGCGGCACAAGAGACCCAGTACTTC
TRBJ2-5	TRBD1	.	TRBV2	CASRVTGETQYF	TGTGCCAGCAGGGTGACAGGGGAGACCCAGTACTTC
TRBJ1-2	TRBD1	.	TRBV29-1	CSVLQGVGYGYTF	TGCAGCGTTCTACAGGGGGTCGGCTATGGCTACACCTTC
TRBJ2-5	.	.	TRBV5-1	CASSLFSGEETQYF	TGCGCCAGCAGCTTGTTTTCAGGGGAAGAGACCCAGTACTTC
TRBJ1-1	.	.	TRBV6-5	CASAAPGHPNTEAFF	TGTGCCAGCGCTGCCCCGGGACACCCGAACACTGAAGCTTTCTTT
TRBJ2-1	TRBD2	.	TRBV24-1	CATSDSGGAGDHFF	TGTGCCACCAGTGATTCCGGGGGAGCGGGAGACCACTTCTTC
TRBJ2-1	.	.	TRBV5-1	CASSPRVARLDNEQFF	TGCGCCAGCAGCCCGCGTGTCGCTAGGTTGGACAATGAGCAGTTCTTC
TRBJ2-2	.	.	TRBV19	CASSIDLRGANTGELFF	TGTGCCAGTAGTATAGATCTTCGAGGAGCGAACACCGGGGAGCTGTTTTTT
TRBJ2-2	.	.	TRBV27	CASRVLASTGELFF	TGTGCCAGTCGGGTCCTAGCAAGCACCGGGGAGCTGTTTTTT
TRBJ1-6	.	few	TRBV28	CASYSGVGYSPLHF	TGTGCCAGCTATTCGGGGGTAGGGTATTCACCCCTCCACTTT
TRBJ1-2	TRBD1	.	TRBV10-3	CASDPTPGQGIYGYTF	TGTGCCAGCGACCCTACCCCGGGACAGGGGATCTATGGCTACACCTTC
TRBJ2-7	TRBD2	.	TRBV7-9	CASSRATGLAYEQYF	TGTGCCAGCAGCCGGGCAACCGGACTAGCCTACGAGCAGTACTTC